The clone carrying this TCR beta chain was seen at least ten times. A read error may explain this, as a much larger clone is one base away. Unique molecular identifiers were incorporated during preparation of the TCRbeta library. TCRdb fed the PCR reads into MiXCR, producing one record per CDR3 protein. The repertoire holds some 500,000 distinct CDR3 sequences, with approximately 20% as singletons. The source of the sample is a study of T-cell reconstitution after alpha-beta-depleted transplantation in children. CDR1 and CDR2 (germline): DFQATT, SNEGSKA (reference sequence). The CDR3 sequence is 17 residues long.

The V call is TRBV20-1, the J call TRBJ2-4, with D uncertain. This material consisted of PBMCs from the stem cell graft donor, taken from the stem cell graft. This TCR came from a human donor who donated a stem cell graft to a child with acute lymphoblastic leukemia. CDR3 amino acids: CSVTSLSPRLTQNSQYF. The CDR3 coding sequence is TGCAGTGTGACCTCACTTTCCCCCAGGCTCACTCAAAACAGTCAGTACTTC.